Below, 18 T cell receptor beta chains from the same sample are listed, as sequenced in a study of identical twins. One entry per CDR3 protein, called by TCRdb with MiXCR from the 5' RACE reads. The table shows 200,000 to 300,000 distinct CDR3 sequences, with roughly 10% occurring only once. Sequencing was performed on memory T cells sorted from blood. The receptor set was obtained from a man between 50 and 59 years old in good health.

V and J are TRBV20-1 and TRBJ2-3; D gene uncertain. Germline-derived CDR1 and CDR2 are DFQATT and SNEGSKA (reference sequence). This CDR3 region has 15 residues. V lost 4 bases and J 2 bases, leaving 16 bases between the germline ends. The CDR3: CSANGGNDFTDTQYF. The CDR3 region has the DNA TGCAGTGCTAATGGCGGAAACGACTTCACAGATACGCAGTATTTT.

This clonotype was seen more than once but under ten times. The chain is built from TRBV6-1 and TRBJ1-4; possible D gene TRBD1, 5 bases. Trimming cost V 7 bases and J 7 bases, with 22 bases left between them. This CDR3 is built from 16 residues. Germline V gives CDR1 MNHNS, CDR2 SASEGT. The CDR3 coding sequence is TGTGCCAGCACCAAACGGTCCGGGGGACTAGCTGAAAAACTGTTTTTT. Translation: CASTKRSGGLAEKLFF.

This chain connects TRBV6-1 to TRBJ1-6, with 11 bases that match TRBD1. This CDR3 has 16 amino acids. Looked up from germline, CDR1 is MNHNS and CDR2 is SASEGT. V trimming: 2 bases; J trimming: 7 bases; junction bases outside the gene matches: 4. The DNA for the CDR3 is TGTGCCAGCAGTGAATGGGGACAGGGGGTGAATTCACCCCTCCACTTT. It is translated as CASSEWGQGVNSPLHF.

This clonotype has at least ten counts. The rearrangement links TRBV12-3 or TRBV12-4 to TRBJ1-1; D ambiguous. The V end lost 5 bases, the J end lost 1 base, and 11 bases lay between the germline ends. CDR3 size: 14 residues. DNA for the CDR3: TGTGCCAGCAGTCACGCAATAGGGAACACTGAAGCTTTCTTT. This sequence encodes CASSHAIGNTEAFF.

J is TRBJ1-3 and V is TRBV4-2, with TRBD1 as a possible D gene (6 bases). The CDR3 length is 17 residues. Germline V gives CDR1 LGHNA, CDR2 YNFKEQ. Trimming took off 0 bases at V and 2 bases at J, with 14 bases between the two ends. CDR3 protein: CASSQDSGGRAGNTIYF. DNA for the CDR3: TGTGCCAGCAGCCAAGATTCCGGGGGCAGGGCTGGAAACACCATATATTTT.

The rearrangement links TRBV5-6 to TRBJ2-2, with 14 bases matching TRBD2. Germline V gene data show CDR1 as SGHDT and CDR2 as YYEEEE. With V trimmed by 4 bases and J by 4 bases, 12 bases remained unmatched. This CDR3 region has 19 residues. In nucleotides, the CDR3 is TGTGCCAGCAGCGTGGGACTAGCGGGAGTGGTAACGGGCACCGGGGAGCTGTTTTTT. Translation gives CASSVGLAGVVTGTGELFF.

The J gene is TRBJ2-2, the V gene TRBV5-5, with a tentative D call TRBD2 (6 bases). The germline gives CDR1 SGHKS, CDR2 YYEKEE (reference sequence). The CDR3 extends over 15 amino acids. The V end lost 3 bases, the J end lost 4 bases, and 13 bases lay between the germline ends. The DNA for the CDR3 is TGTGCCAGCAGCTGGGGGGAGATAGGCACCGGGGAGCTGTTTTTT. Amino acid sequence: CASSWGEIGTGELFF.

V is TRBV2 and J is TRBJ2-3, with TRBD2 matching 8 bases. The V gene's germline CDR1 is SNHLY and CDR2 FYNNEI. Unmatched junction bases numbered 8, after V lost 5 bases and J lost 4 bases. The CDR3 is 15 residues long. Here the CDR3 DNA reads TGTGCCAGCAGTTCCGGAGCGGGAGAGGCAGATACGCAGTATTTT. This gives the protein CASSSGAGEADTQYF.

This clonotype showed up just a few times. The chain has TRBV14 and TRBJ2-5; possibly TRBD2 for D (5 bases). V was cut by 1 base and J by 4 bases, with 10 bases left in between. This CDR3 comprises 14 residues. Germline CDR1 and CDR2: SGHDN and FVKESK. CDR3 nucleotide sequence: TGTGCCAGCAGCCAAGTGGACTGGGGAGAGACCCAGTACTTC. Translating gives CASSQVDWGETQYF.

This clonotype was counted a few times. The chain links TRBV18 to TRBJ1-1, with TRBD1 as a possible D gene (5 bases). Deletions cut 3 bases from V and 6 bases from J, with 11 bases between. The germline CDR1 and CDR2 sequences are KGHSH and LQKENI. The CDR3 is 13 residues long. In nucleotides, the CDR3 is TGTGCCAGCTCACCGGGGACGGTCGCTGAAGCTTTCTTT. This translates into CASSPGTVAEAFF.

The chain has TRBV19 and TRBJ2-7, with D maybe TRBD2 (6 bases). There are 14 residues in the CDR3. In germline, CDR1 is LNHDA, CDR2 SQIVND (reference sequence). The germline V and J ends were trimmed by 5 bases and 3 bases, with 14 bases remaining between them. The CDR3 protein is CASSVGGLNYEQYF. CDR3 nucleotide sequence: TGTGCCAGTAGTGTCGGGGGACTCAACTACGAGCAGTACTTC.

This clonotype has more than one count but fewer than ten. This chain uses TRBV7-3 with TRBJ2-5; D gene unclear. Looked up from germline, CDR1 is SGHTA and CDR2 is FQGTGA. CDR3 length: 13 amino acids. The V gene lost 3 bases and the J gene lost 1 base, with 6 bases spanning the gap. The CDR3 protein is CASSFSSQETQYF. The CDR3 bases are TGTGCCAGCAGCTTCAGCAGCCAAGAGACCCAGTACTTC.

This clonotype was counted at least ten times. The CDR3 loop is CASTLGGTGYNEQFF. The CDR3 DNA sequence: TGTGCCAGCACCCTCGGAGGGACAGGGTACAATGAGCAGTTCTTC. This chain links TRBV12-3 or TRBV12-4 with TRBJ2-1; TRBD1 matches at 9 bases. V lost 7 bases and J lost 4; bases outside the gene matches: 8. This CDR3 has 15 amino acids.

The rearrangement uses TRBV4-3 and TRBJ2-7; possibly TRBD2 for D (5 bases). CDR1 LGHNA and CDR2 YSLEER come from the germline V gene. The V and J ends lost 3 bases and 5 bases respectively, with 11 bases between them. The CDR3 consists of 13 residues. This CDR3 is CASSHRLADEQYF. The CDR3 nucleotides read TGCGCCAGCAGCCATCGGCTAGCTGACGAGCAGTACTTC.

The table lists this clonotype with a few counts. The V and J genes are TRBV4-1 and TRBJ2-1; D gene unclear. This CDR3 spans 17 amino acids. Trimming left V 2 bases short and J 1 base short, with 15 bases between. Germline V CDR1 and CDR2: MGHRA, YSYEKL. CDR3 DNA: TGCGCCAGCAGCCAATTGGACGCCTGGGGATCCTACAATGAGCAGTTCTTC. Encoded protein: CASSQLDAWGSYNEQFF.

This clonotype was counted only a few times. The chain combines TRBV2 with TRBJ1-6; no clear D gene. From germline, CDR1 is SNHLY and CDR2 FYNNEI. CDR3 length: 12 amino acids. CDR3 in DNA: TGTGTCCCTAGGCGGTTGAATTCACCCCTCCACTTT. Its protein product is CVPRRLNSPLHF.

This clonotype occurred a few times. The chain recombines TRBV5-1 with TRBJ2-5; 12 bases are a match to TRBD2. The CDR3 has 15 residues. In germline, CDR1 is SGHRS, CDR2 YFSETQ. The J segment lost 1 base and the V segment lost 4 bases, leaving 2 bases of the junction unmatched. CDR3 loop: CASSQTSGGQETQYF. The CDR3 DNA sequence: TGCGCCAGCAGCCAGACTAGCGGGGGCCAAGAGACCCAGTACTTC.

In this sample, this clonotype turned up many times. The gene calls are TRBV28 and TRBJ2-3; 7 bases are shared with TRBD2. CDR1 and CDR2 from the germline V gene are MDHEN and SYDVKM. The V segment lost 7 bases and the J segment 5 bases; nucleotides outside the gene matches: 12. The CDR3 is made up of 15 amino acids. CDR3 in amino acids: CASKVRSLAVDTQYF. Written as DNA, the CDR3 is TGTGCCAGCAAAGTTCGTTCGCTAGCGGTAGATACGCAGTATTTT.